This TCR beta chain was identified in a study of blood T cell dynamics during melanoma immunotherapy. Study overall: Standard first-line treatment here was pembrolizumab or nivolumab plus ipilimumab in metastatic melanoma. Study results and caveats: Unlike progressors, later disease-control patients had W3 repertoires gaining clonality or diversity.

The CDR3 has 13 residues. Per germline, CDR1 LNHDA and CDR2 SQIVND (reference sequence). Trimming left V 5 bases short and J 4 bases short, with 11 bases between. Points on this clone: Its antigen is unidentified.

As to time point: pre-treatment baseline. No patient had earlier systemic cancer treatment, concurrent immunosuppressants, or another active cancer. Repertoires were generated with immunoSEQ multiplex PCR, while TCRdb's copy carries only in-frame clones and drops some. There are some 25,000 clones in the sample; around 85% occur only once, and 4.6% lies in the top ten. The sequences come from blood, collected from a patient treated with checkpoint blockade. The V and J genes are TRBV19 and TRBJ1-2; D may be TRBD1 (5 bases). The clonotype was recovered from a human donor with melanoma. Here the CDR3 reads CASSQEGTYGYTF. CDR3 DNA: TGTGCCAGTAGTCAAGAGGGGACCTATGGCTACACCTTC.